What follows are 20 T cell receptor beta chains derived from one specimen sequenced in a study of T-cell memory formation after mild COVID-19. TCRdb used MiXCR to reprocess the 5' RACE reads, holding one entry per CDR3 protein. The data contain 300,000 to 400,000 distinct CDR3 sequences, 25% to 30% of them singletons. The sequencing input was PBMCs or a T cell subset sorted from them (not recorded which). These receptors originate from an adult woman who had mild COVID-19 (a few samples of this study predate the infection). Cell type and time point are not known.

The chain couples TRBV7-6 to TRBJ2-1; D not resolved. The CDR3 extends over 14 amino acids. The germline gives CDR1 SGHVS, CDR2 FNYEAQ. V was clipped by 2 bases and J by 6 bases, with 11 bases between them. The CDR3 region is CASSLLFSGNEQFF. In DNA, the CDR3 is TGTGCCAGCAGCTTATTATTCTCGGGCAATGAGCAGTTCTTC.

The chain joins TRBV20-1 to TRBJ2-2, with D perhaps matching TRBD2 (8 bases). V lost 3 bases to trimming and J lost 7 bases, with 21 bases between them. The V gene's germline CDR1 is DFQATT and CDR2 SNEGSKA (reference sequence). The CDR3 spans 16 residues. The CDR3 is CSASKGAGLGVGELFF. The CDR3 DNA sequence: TGCAGTGCTAGCAAGGGGGCGGGACTAGGTGTCGGGGAGCTGTTTTTT.

The gene calls are TRBV5-1 and TRBJ2-1, with D tentatively TRBD1 or TRBD2 (5 bases each). The CDR3 runs to 12 residues. V lost 4 bases, J lost 9 bases, and 11 bases lay in between. The germline V gene has CDR1 SGHRS and CDR2 YFSETQ. The CDR3 loop reads CASSLDGGEQFF. For the CDR3, the DNA is TGCGCCAGCAGCCTAGATGGGGGTGAGCAGTTCTTC.

This clonotype appeared a few times. V is TRBV20-1 and J is TRBJ2-3; D perhaps matches TRBD1 (6 bases). The CDR3 extends over 12 amino acids. Germline V lookup: CDR1 DFQATT, CDR2 SNEGSKA (reference sequence). With 8 bases removed from V and 1 base from J, the gap between germline ends came to 10 bases. CDR3 residues: CSLDSRTDTQYF. The CDR3, as DNA: TGCAGTTTGGACAGCCGCACAGATACGCAGTATTTT.

The chain employs TRBV24-1 and TRBJ2-7; D is unresolved. Germline assignment: CDR1 KGHDR and CDR2 SFDVKD. With 6 bases removed from V and 2 bases from J, the gap between germline ends came to 13 bases. The CDR3 totals 14 residues. The CDR3 bases are TGTGCCACCAGTCCGTCGACAAGGACCTACGAGCAGTACTTC. Encoded protein: CATSPSTRTYEQYF.

This chain connects TRBV12-3 or TRBV12-4 to TRBJ2-3; 8 bases are a match to TRBD2. This CDR3 spans 16 amino acids. V shed 3 bases, J shed 2 bases, and the junction held 7 bases outside the gene matches. DNA of the CDR3: TGTGCCAGCAGTTTGGAGAGCGGGGGTGCCACAGATACGCAGTATTTT. Protein: CASSLESGGATDTQYF.

The gene calls are TRBV7-3 and TRBJ2-7; TRBD2 might be the D (7 bases). Looked up from germline, CDR1 is SGHTA and CDR2 is FQGTGA. This CDR3 has 15 amino acids. V lost 2 bases and J 3 bases, leaving 14 bases between the germline ends. The CDR3 sequence is CASSLLGGLGYEQYF. CDR3 coding DNA: TGTGCCAGCAGCTTACTCGGGGGGCTGGGCTACGAGCAGTACTTC. Full variable domain (remainder filled in from reference TRBV7-3 and TRBJ2-7): GAGVSQTPSNKVTEKGKYVELRCDPISGHTALYWYRQSLGQGPEFLIYFQGTGAADDSGLPNDRFFAVRPEGSVSTLKIQRTERGDSAVYLCASSLLGGLGYEQYFGPGTRLTVT.

This clonotype was seen a single time. V usage is TRBV30 and J usage is TRBJ1-1; 10 nucleotides match TRBD1. J was trimmed by 7 bases and V by 2 bases; bases with no gene match: 4. The CDR3 has 13 residues. Germline CDR1 is GTSNPN and CDR2 is SVGIG (reference sequence). The CDR3: CAWSPGTGVEAFF. In DNA form, the CDR3 reads TGTGCCTGGAGTCCCGGGACAGGGGTTGAAGCTTTCTTT.

This clonotype was observed a few times. This chain connects TRBV27 to TRBJ2-3, with 7 positions matching TRBD2. This CDR3 has 15 amino acids. V shed 6 bases and J 8 bases; nucleotides not matched to a gene: 14. In germline, CDR1 is MNHEY, CDR2 SMNVEV (reference sequence). The CDR3: CASRTKKGGVATQYF. CDR3 nucleotide sequence: TGTGCCAGCAGGACCAAAAAGGGAGGGGTAGCTACGCAGTATTTT.

J is TRBJ2-7 and V is TRBV30; D perhaps matches TRBD1 (6 bases). The CDR3 contains 12 residues. V was cut by 1 base and J by 5 bases, with 9 bases left in between. The germline V gene encodes CDR1 GTSNPN and CDR2 SVGIG (reference sequence). The CDR3 DNA reads TGTGCCTGGAGTGAGTCAGGGGACGAGCAGTACTTC. Translated, it gives CAWSESGDEQYF.

This clonotype was found a few times. CDR3 protein: CASRPYGQGYEQYF. In DNA form, the CDR3 reads TGCGCCAGCAGGCCATATGGACAGGGTTACGAGCAGTACTTC. The chain links TRBV5-1 to TRBJ2-7, with 8 bases that match TRBD1. V was clipped by 5 bases and J by 4 bases; unmatched bases: 8. The CDR3 is made up of 14 amino acids. The germline CDR1 and CDR2 sequences are SGHRS and YFSETQ.

The rearrangement joins TRBV9 to TRBJ2-7, with no clear D. With 2 bases removed from V and 3 bases from J, the gap between germline ends came to 15 bases. Germline V gene lookup returns CDR1 SGDLS and CDR2 YYNGEE. This CDR3 has 15 amino acids. Here the CDR3 reads CASSVDVGPLYEQYF. In nucleotides, the CDR3 is TGTGCCAGCAGCGTGGACGTAGGTCCCCTCTACGAGCAGTACTTC.

The chain carries TRBV12-3 or TRBV12-4 and TRBJ2-3; 7 bases are shared with TRBD1. This CDR3 spans 15 amino acids. With 5 bases clipped from V and 6 bases from J, the junction kept 11 bases outside the gene matches. This CDR3 is CASSPSKGAGDTQYF. As DNA, the CDR3 is TGTGCCAGCAGTCCCTCTAAGGGGGCAGGTGATACGCAGTATTTT.

The J gene is TRBJ1-2, the V gene TRBV6-6; perhaps TRBD1 as D (5 bases). The CDR3 extends over 11 amino acids. V lost 9 bases and J lost 4, with 9 bases in between. The germline CDR1 and CDR2 sequences are MNHNY and SVGAGI (reference sequence). CDR3: CASAGPYGYTF. Written as DNA, the CDR3 is TGTGCCAGTGCGGGGCCCTATGGCTACACCTTC.

In this sample, this clonotype turned up many times. The chain has TRBV3-1 and TRBJ2-5, with TRBD2 matching over 8 bases. There are 15 residues in the CDR3. Germline lookup yields CDR1 LGHDT and CDR2 YNNKEL (reference sequence). After removal of 1 base from V and 4 bases from J, the junction contained 5 bases not matched to a gene. In DNA form, the CDR3 reads TGTGCCAGCAGCCAAGGGGTTAGCGGGGTAGAGACCCAGTACTTC. This codes for CASSQGVSGVETQYF.

In its sample, this clonotype was seen many times. V and J are TRBV5-1 and TRBJ2-2; TRBD2 might be the D (6 bases). Trimming removed 4 bases from V and 2 bases from J, with 15 bases in between. The CDR3 contains 16 residues. Per germline, CDR1 SGHRS and CDR2 YFSETQ. CDR3 protein: CASSPGGRYNTGELFF. For the CDR3, the DNA is TGCGCCAGCAGCCCCGGGGGACGCTACAACACCGGGGAGCTGTTTTTT.

The chain uses TRBV20-1 and TRBJ2-3; no reliable D call. This CDR3 is built from 13 residues. Trimming shortened V by 4 bases and J by 5 bases, and 13 bases separated the two germline ends. The germline gives CDR1 DFQATT, CDR2 SNEGSKA (reference sequence). CDR3 DNA: TGCAGTGCTATTCGGAAGTCAGGAGATACGCAGTATTTT. Its protein is CSAIRKSGDTQYF.

V usage is TRBV30 and J usage is TRBJ1-5, with unresolved D. Trimming removed 0 bases from V and 4 bases from J, with 7 bases in between. This CDR3 contains 13 residues. Per germline, CDR1 GTSNPN and CDR2 SVGIG (reference sequence). The CDR3 bases are TGTGCCTGGAGTGTACACCTGAATCAGCCCCAGCATTTT. As protein: CAWSVHLNQPQHF.

This clonotype has only a few counts. The V call is TRBV7-3, the J call TRBJ2-3, with D maybe TRBD1 (5 bases). Germline CDR1 is SGHTA and CDR2 is FQGTGA. Trimming cost V 4 bases and J 2 bases, with 10 bases left between them. This CDR3 region has 14 residues. The CDR3 region is CASSWSGPTDTQYF. DNA of the CDR3: TGTGCCAGCAGCTGGTCAGGGCCCACAGATACGCAGTATTTT.

The chain carries TRBV6-6 and TRBJ1-4, with D unresolved. CDR3 size: 14 residues. Germline CDR1 MNHNY, CDR2 SVGAGI (reference sequence). Trimming stripped 5 bases from V and 1 base from J, with 8 bases between. CDR3 bases: TGTGCCAGCAGTCGGGGAGGAACTAATGAAAAACTGTTTTTT. Translated, it gives CASSRGGTNEKLFF.